One sample yielded the 17 T cell receptor beta chains listed below, sequenced in a study of T cell responses to AZD1222 COVID-19 vaccine. The repertoire was sequenced with immunoSEQ multiplex PCR; TCRdb's copy has only in-frame clones and lacks some. Of about 110,000 clones listed, about 86% are singletons. This material consisted of peripheral blood, taken on day 0 of AZD1222 vaccination. The receptors were sampled from an adult in good health.

The J gene is TRBJ2-1, the V gene TRBV19; D is unresolved. V was clipped by 3 bases and J by 2 bases, with 11 bases between them. CDR1 is LNHDA, CDR2 SQIVND, per germline (reference sequence). There are 15 residues in the CDR3. DNA of the CDR3: TGTGCCAGTAGTATCGGTGGTACTACCTACAATGAGCAGTTCTTC. Its translation is CASSIGGTTYNEQFF. Drawing the rest from reference TRBV19 and TRBJ2-1, the complete variable domain is DGGITQSPKYLFRKEGQNVTLSCEQNLNHDAMYWYRQDPGQGLRLIYYSQIVNDFQKGDIAEGYSVSREKKESFPLTVTSAQKNPTAFYLCASSIGGTTYNEQFFGPGTRLTVL.

The rearrangement links TRBV10-3 to TRBJ2-5; 9 nucleotides line up with TRBD1. The CDR3 loop spans 16 amino acids. With V trimmed by 2 bases and J by 6 bases, 10 bases remained unmatched. The germline V gene has CDR1 ENHRY and CDR2 SYGVKD. The CDR3 loop is CAISEGRGQGLKTQYF. The CDR3 DNA sequence: TGTGCCATCAGTGAGGGGAGGGGACAGGGCTTAAAGACCCAGTACTTC.

The chain uses TRBV2 and TRBJ2-5, with TRBD1 matching over 8 bases. V was clipped by 5 bases and J by 2 bases; unmatched bases: 7. This CDR3 is built from 15 residues. From germline, CDR1 is SNHLY and CDR2 FYNNEI. The CDR3 here is CASSSGGPTQETQYF. The CDR3 DNA is TGTGCCAGCAGTTCAGGGGGCCCTACTCAAGAGACCCAGTACTTC.

A word on this clone: Germline and junction disagree at one end, which may indicate a read error. The CDR3: CASSVDGYSYEQYF. The CDR3 nucleotides are TGTGCCAGCAGCGTAGATGGCTACTCCTACGAGCAGTACTTC. V and J are TRBV11-2 and TRBJ2-7; D gene uncertain. Germline-derived CDR1 and CDR2 are SGHAT and FQNNGV. This CDR3 is built from 14 residues.

The CDR3 nucleotides are TGCGCCAGCAGCCAAGAGGTAATCAGGGATCAGCCCCAGCATTTT. As protein: CASSQEVIRDQPQHF. V gene TRBV4-3 combines with J gene TRBJ1-5; D is possibly TRBD1 (5 bases). This CDR3 is built from 15 residues. Trimming took off 0 bases at V and 5 bases at J, with 11 bases between the two ends. In germline, CDR1 is LGHNA, CDR2 YSLEER.

The V gene is TRBV18, the J gene TRBJ1-4, with unresolved D. The V and J ends lost 5 bases and 0 bases respectively, with 10 bases between them. Germline assignment: CDR1 KGHSH and CDR2 LQKENI. This CDR3 spans 15 amino acids. The CDR3 coding sequence is TGTGCCAGCTCAACCCGGGCCGCAACTAATGAAAAACTGTTTTTT. It is translated as CASSTRAATNEKLFF.

This chain connects TRBV5-1 to TRBJ2-1, with 8 bases matching TRBD2. CDR3 length: 15 residues. V gave up 3 bases and J gave up 0 bases; unmatched junction bases: 2. Germline CDR1 is SGHRS and CDR2 is YFSETQ. The CDR3 protein is CASSSGGGSYNEQFF. The CDR3 DNA reads as TGCGCCAGCAGCTCCGGGGGGGGCTCCTACAATGAGCAGTTCTTC.

CDR3: CASRTSELFSTDTQYF. In DNA form, the CDR3 reads TGTGCCAGTCGGACTAGCGAGCTCTTTAGCACAGATACGCAGTATTTT. This rearrangement joins TRBV2 to TRBJ2-3; TRBD2 matches 9 bases. V lost 9 bases and J lost 0; bases outside the gene matches: 10. Looked up from germline, CDR1 is SNHLY and CDR2 is FYNNEI. The CDR3 sequence is 16 residues long. Full variable domain (outside the CDR3, taken from reference TRBV2 and TRBJ2-3): EPEVTQTPSHQVTQMGQEVILRCVPISNHLYFYWYRQILGQKVEFLVSFYNNEISEKSEIFDDQFSVERPDGSNFTLKIRSTKLEDSAMYFCASRTSELFSTDTQYFGPGTRLTVL.

This clone was found a few times. The chain employs TRBV6-1 and TRBJ1-5; no reliable D call. The V gene lost 1 base and the J gene lost 3 bases, with 4 bases spanning the gap. Per the germline V gene, CDR1 is MNHNS and CDR2 is SASEGT. The CDR3 sequence is 13 residues long. DNA of the CDR3: TGTGCCAGCAGTGAAGGGAACAATCAGCCCCAGCATTTT. Translated: CASSEGNNQPQHF.

The chain couples TRBV5-1 to TRBJ1-2; D not certain. The CDR3 is 15 amino acids. The V gene's germline CDR1 is SGHRS and CDR2 YFSETQ. V lost 4 bases and J 4 bases, leaving 17 bases between the germline ends. The CDR3 reads CASSPGGESAYGYTF. The CDR3 DNA is TGCGCCAGCAGCCCGGGTGGGGAATCGGCCTATGGCTACACCTTC.

CDR3 nucleotides: TGTGCCAGCAGCCCTTCCGGGGAGACCCAGTACTTC. Protein: CASSPSGETQYF. V gene TRBV12-3 or TRBV12-4 combines with J gene TRBJ2-5; D remains ambiguous. The CDR3 contains 12 residues. V was clipped by 6 bases and J by 5 bases, with 10 bases between them.

The CDR3 region has the DNA TGTGCCAGCAGTCGACAGGGTATAGCTGGGGCCAACGTCCTGACTTTC. It specifies CASSRQGIAGANVLTF. V is TRBV28 and J is TRBJ2-6; the match to TRBD1 covers 7 bases. The CDR3 covers 16 residues. Germline CDR1 reads MDHEN; CDR2 reads SYDVKM. Trimming at V came to 5 bases and at J to 2 bases, leaving 6 bases not matched to a gene.

This sequence joins TRBV25-1 and TRBJ1-1; D might be TRBD1 (6 bases). The V gene's germline CDR1 is MGHDK and CDR2 SYGVNS. Trimming took off 2 bases at V and 7 bases at J, with 8 bases between the two ends. This CDR3 is 12 amino acids long. The CDR3 region is CASSELGHEAFF. The CDR3, as DNA: TGTGCCAGCAGTGAACTGGGACATGAAGCTTTCTTT.

A single count supports this clone. The V call is TRBV7-2, the J call TRBJ1-4, with 8 bases aligning to TRBD1. After removal of 2 bases from V and 1 base from J, the junction contained 3 bases not matched to a gene. CDR3 length: 16 residues. Per the germline V gene, CDR1 is SGHTA and CDR2 is FQGNSA. The CDR3 region is CASSLHDRGTNEKLFF. As DNA, the CDR3 is TGTGCCAGCAGCTTACACGACAGGGGAACTAATGAAAAACTGTTTTTT.

The V gene is TRBV3-1 (or the pseudogene TRBV3-2), the J gene TRBJ1-2; no firm D call. Germline V lookup: CDR1 LGHDT, CDR2 YNNKEL (reference sequence). The CDR3 totals 11 residues. V was clipped by 2 bases and J by 2 bases, with 0 bases between them. In DNA, the CDR3 is TGTGCCAGCAGCCAAAACTATGGCTACACCTTC. It encodes CASSQNYGYTF.

V usage is TRBV18 and J usage is TRBJ2-7, with a possible D match to TRBD1 (6 bases). V was cut by 3 bases and J by 2 bases, with 17 bases left in between. This CDR3 comprises 16 residues. Germline loops: CDR1 KGHSH, CDR2 LQKENI. The CDR3 loop reads CASSPPDSLGAYEQYF. The CDR3 nucleotides read TGTGCCAGCTCACCCCCGGACAGTCTGGGGGCCTACGAGCAGTACTTC.

The V call is TRBV10-1, the J call TRBJ1-1; D remains unclear. CDR1 and CDR2 (germline): WNHNN, SYGVQD (reference sequence). This CDR3 has 13 amino acids. V lost 2 bases and J 1 base, leaving 5 bases between the germline ends. The CDR3 DNA follows: TGCGCCAGCAGTGAGAGAGGGAACACTGAAGCTTTCTTT. Protein: CASSERGNTEAFF.